This TCR beta chain was identified during a study of T cell repertoires in cytomegalovirus infection. Whole-study context: Indicated by public TCR beta signatures were CMV infection and matching HLA type. General study results and limits: Public TCR beta family frequency separated CMV-and-HLA carriers, including in an independent cohort. HLA-C-restricted CMV-specific TCR beta clonotypes were dominant in the ex vivo response.

TCRdb independently ran MiXCR on the reads; one entry per CDR3 protein. The sample includes more than 500,000 distinct CDR3 sequences, approximately 17% of them seen just once. The V gene's germline CDR1 is SGHAT and CDR2 FQNNGV. With 1 base removed from V and 10 bases from J, the gap between germline ends came to 15 bases. This CDR3 is 14 amino acids long. With respect to this clonotype: The antigen remains undetermined.

The clonotype was recovered from a human donor in good health (CMV status not recorded). Some clones in this sample may be carry-over from other donors' samples. The sequencing sample was made of CD8+ T cells from PBMCs. V and J are TRBV11-2 and TRBJ2-3, with D perhaps matching TRBD2 (5 bases). Here the CDR3 reads CASSLGSAPGSQYF. CDR3 bases: TGTGCCAGCAGCTTAGGGTCGGCCCCGGGGTCGCAGTATTTT. The entire variable domain, with the rest obtained from reference TRBV11-2 and TRBJ2-3, is as follows: EAGVAQSPRYKIIEKRQSVAFWCNPISGHATLYWYQQILGQGPKLLIQFQNNGVVDDSQLPKDRFSAERLKGVDSTLKIQPAKLEDSAVYLCASSLGSAPGSQYFGPGTRLTVL.